This T cell receptor beta chain is drawn from a study of blood T cells in healthy people across ages. This clonotype was counted a few times. The CDR3 has 16 amino acids. Germline V gives CDR1 DFQATT, CDR2 SNEGSKA (reference sequence). V lost 7 bases and J lost 0; bases outside the gene matches: 10. The use of a sample-barcoded 5' primer and a J-beta primer mix characterized a second PCR of about 7 to 12 cycles. One entry per CDR3 protein, called by TCRdb with MiXCR from the 5' RACE reads. The table lists hundreds of thousands of distinct CDR3 sequences, about 46% of them singletons, with around a sixth in the top ten.

This receptor was taken from an elderly man in good health. V gene TRBV20-1 combines with J gene TRBJ2-1; 9 nucleotides align to TRBD2. What was sequenced was blood. The CDR3 coding sequence is TGCAGTGGAGCTAGCGGGACCCGAATCTCCTACAATGAGCAGTTCTTC. Its translation: CSGASGTRISYNEQFF.